Presented here are 23 T cell receptor beta chains from one specimen sequenced in a study of T cells after yellow fever vaccination. One entry per CDR3 protein results from TCRdb running MiXCR on the 5' RACE reads. The table lists hundreds of thousands of distinct CDR3 sequences, roughly 3.9% of them singletons. The sequenced sample was PBMCs, obtained 5 days after the yellow fever booster vaccination. The receptors derive from a young man who received the YFV17D yellow fever vaccine.

Ten or more counts support this clonotype. The chain uses TRBV18 and TRBJ1-1; 9 nucleotides line up with TRBD1. The ends lost 3 bases at V and 3 bases at J; junction bases unmatched: 5. The CDR3 is 15 amino acids. In germline, CDR1 is KGHSH, CDR2 LQKENI. The CDR3 region is CASSPRTGVDTEAFF. The CDR3 DNA sequence: TGTGCCAGCTCACCCCGGACAGGGGTTGACACTGAAGCTTTCTTT.

CDR3 in DNA: TGCAGCGTTGAAGATGGGACAGGGGATTTCGAGCAGTACTTC. This sequence encodes CSVEDGTGDFEQYF. J is TRBJ2-7 and V is TRBV29-1, with 10 bases lining up with TRBD1. After removal of 0 bases from V and 6 bases from J, the junction contained 5 bases not matched to a gene. The CDR3 spans 14 residues. Per the germline V gene, CDR1 is SQVTM and CDR2 is ANQGSEA.

This clonotype was counted between two and nine times. J is TRBJ1-2 and V is TRBV7-3; the D is unclear. The germline V gene encodes CDR1 SGHTA and CDR2 FQGTGA. The CDR3 contains 13 residues. V gave up 2 bases and J gave up 4 bases, with 8 bases separating them. CDR3 in amino acids: CASSLGRIYGYTF. CDR3 in DNA: TGTGCCAGCAGCTTAGGGAGAATCTATGGCTACACCTTC.

V usage is TRBV25-1 and J usage is TRBJ2-4; 7 nucleotides match TRBD2. This CDR3 has 15 residues. After removal of 8 bases from V and 1 base from J, the junction contained 8 bases not matched to a gene. CDR1 is MGHDK and CDR2 is SYGVNS in the germline V gene. CDR3 residues: CASALGGAAKNIQYF. Written as DNA, the CDR3 is TGTGCCAGCGCCCTGGGAGGGGCGGCCAAAAACATTCAGTACTTC. The full variable domain, completed using reference TRBV25-1 and TRBJ2-4, is EADIYQTPRYLVIGTGKKITLECSQTMGHDKMYWYQQDPGMELHLIHYSYGVNSTEKGDLSSESTVSRIRTEHFPLTLESARPSHTSQYLCASALGGAAKNIQYFGAGTRLSVL.

About this clonotype itself: At one end, the junction sequence differs from germline, possibly due to a read error. The CDR3 is CASSRSLAGGTPIGSRDTQYF. CDR3 DNA sequence: TGTGCCAGCAGCCGGTCCTTAGCGGGGGGAACACCTATCGGAAGCAGAGATACGCAGTATTTT. This sequence joins TRBV7-2 and TRBJ2-3, with 10 bases fitting TRBD2. The germline V gene has CDR1 SGHTA and CDR2 FQGNSA. The CDR3 length is 21 residues. Together with reference TRBV7-2 and TRBJ2-3, the CDR3 gives the full variable domain: GAGVSQSPSNKVTEKGKDVELRCDPISGHTALYWYRQSLGQGLEFLIYFQGNSAPDKSGLPSDRFSAERTGGSVSTLTIQRTQQEDSAVYLCASSRSLAGGTPIGSRDTQYFGPGTRLTVL.

With regard to this clonotype: A much larger clone sits a single nucleotide away, making a read error possible. This sequence joins TRBV7-2 and TRBJ2-6; D ambiguous. The length of the CDR3 is 17 residues. Germline V lookup: CDR1 SGHTA, CDR2 FQGNSA. V was pared by 3 bases and J by 3 bases, with 15 bases between. The CDR3 bases are TGTGCCAGCAGCTTGCTCCCACCAGGCTGTGGGGCCAACGTCCTGACTTTC. This translates into CASSLLPPGCGANVLTF.

In this sample, this clonotype turned up many times. The chain couples TRBV6-2 or TRBV6-3 to TRBJ2-7, with D perhaps TRBD2 (5 bases). The CDR3 length is 16 residues. The germline CDR1 and CDR2 sequences are MNHEY and SVGEGT. Trimming removed 2 bases from V and 2 bases from J, with 16 bases in between. The CDR3 coding sequence is TGTGCCAGCAGTTACCCCCCACGACGGGAAACCTACGAGCAGTACTTC. Translation gives CASSYPPRRETYEQYF.

This clonotype has ten or more counts. The J gene is TRBJ2-1, the V gene TRBV7-2, with D possibly TRBD2 on 5 matching bases. Trimming removed 5 bases from V and 5 bases from J, with 10 bases in between. Per the germline V gene, CDR1 is SGHTA and CDR2 is FQGNSA. The CDR3 contains 13 residues. CDR3 sequence (DNA): TGTGCCAGCAGCCAAGGACTCAACAATGAGCAGTTCTTC. Its protein product is CASSQGLNNEQFF.

The V and J genes are TRBV18 and TRBJ2-1; 11 nucleotides match TRBD1. V lost 3 bases, J lost 1 base, and 8 bases stayed unmatched. The germline CDR1 and CDR2 sequences are KGHSH and LQKENI. This CDR3 is 18 amino acids long. The CDR3 nucleotides read TGTGCCAGCTCACCGAACGGACAGGGGGCGACATCCTACAATGAGCAGTTCTTC. This encodes CASSPNGQGATSYNEQFF.

This clonotype occurred many times. This chain links TRBV5-8 with TRBJ1-3; TRBD1 might be the D (6 bases). The V gene's germline CDR1 is SGHTS and CDR2 YDEGEE. This CDR3 has 14 residues. V was shortened by 3 bases and J by 4 bases, with 11 bases between the two germline ends. This CDR3 is CASSSRGLGNTIYF. Written as DNA, the CDR3 is TGTGCCAGCAGCTCTCGGGGGCTAGGAAACACCATATATTTT.

The chain couples TRBV4-3 to TRBJ2-1; TRBD2 aligns across 11 bases. Germline V CDR1 and CDR2: LGHNA, YSLEER. This CDR3 region has 18 residues. Trimming at V came to 2 bases and at J to 4 bases, leaving 10 bases not matched to a gene. In nucleotides, the CDR3 is TGCGCCAGCAGCCAACTGATTAGCGGGGGGGCCGGTTACAATGAGCAGTTCTTC. It codes for CASSQLISGGAGYNEQFF.

The sample holds many counts of this clonotype. The rearrangement uses TRBV7-2 and TRBJ2-1, with 7 bases aligning to TRBD1. Germline V gene sequence: CDR1 SGHTA, CDR2 FQGNSA. The CDR3 is 16 amino acids. The junction had 11 bases not matched to a gene; V was cut back by 1 base and J by 8 bases. The DNA for the CDR3 is TGTGCCAGCAGCTTAGAGTTAGGGACAGTTATCGATGAGCAGTTCTTC. Translated, it gives CASSLELGTVIDEQFF.

This clonotype was recorded at least ten times. V usage is TRBV7-8 and J usage is TRBJ2-2; D uncertain. The CDR3 covers 11 residues. The V and J ends lost 2 bases and 9 bases respectively, with 4 bases between them. From germline, CDR1 is SGHVS and CDR2 FQNEAQ. The CDR3 DNA reads TGTGCCAGCAGCTTACTCCGGGAGCTGTTTTTT. This translates into CASSLLRELFF.

The rearrangement uses TRBV7-9 and TRBJ1-5; D gene ambiguous. The CDR3 totals 13 residues. The V gene's germline CDR1 is SEHNR and CDR2 FQNEAQ (reference sequence). Trimming took off 5 bases at V and 3 bases at J, with 8 bases between the two ends. This CDR3 is CASSEGNNQPQHF. The CDR3 coding sequence is TGTGCCAGCAGCGAAGGGAACAATCAGCCCCAGCATTTT.

This clonotype was counted between two and nine times. V usage is TRBV12-3 or TRBV12-4 and J usage is TRBJ1-6; D is uncertain. Trimming stripped 11 bases from V and 0 bases from J, with 20 bases between. The CDR3 sequence is 17 residues long. CDR3 region: CALTGPLAGSYNSPLHF. In DNA, the CDR3 is TGTGCCTTGACCGGGCCTCTGGCGGGCTCCTATAATTCACCCCTCCACTTT.

This clonotype was picked up a small number of times. V usage is TRBV5-1 and J usage is TRBJ1-2; possible D gene TRBD1, 6 bases. The germline V gene encodes CDR1 SGHRS and CDR2 YFSETQ. V lost 4 bases to trimming and J lost 3 bases, with 16 bases between them. CDR3 length: 15 amino acids. This CDR3 reads CASSQSPGADYGYTF. The CDR3 DNA follows: TGCGCCAGCAGCCAGAGCCCGGGGGCTGACTATGGCTACACCTTC.

This clonotype was seen more than once but under ten times. The chain has TRBV15 and TRBJ1-1; D remains unclear. The CDR3 sequence is 14 residues long. Per germline, CDR1 LNHNV and CDR2 YYDKDF (reference sequence). V lost 0 bases and J lost 4, with 9 bases in between. For the CDR3, the DNA is TGTGCCACCAGCAGAGATGGAGGAGTCACTGAAGCTTTCTTT. Protein: CATSRDGGVTEAFF.

This clonotype was detected only a few times. The chain is built from TRBV28 and TRBJ2-3; no clear D gene. The V gene lost 8 bases and the J gene lost 1 base, with 13 bases spanning the gap. CDR3 size: 14 residues. Per the germline V gene, CDR1 is MDHEN and CDR2 is SYDVKM. The DNA for the CDR3 is TGTGCCAGCCACCGGGCCTTGGGCACAGATACGCAGTATTTT. It is translated as CASHRALGTDTQYF.

This chain's CDR3 is CASGQGTNTGELFF. In DNA form, the CDR3 reads TGTGCCAGCGGACAGGGGACTAACACCGGGGAGCTGTTTTTT. The rearrangement joins TRBV7-6 to TRBJ2-2, with 9 bases aligning to TRBD1. The CDR3 length is 14 residues. V lost 8 bases, J lost 2 bases, and 3 bases stayed unmatched. Germline CDR1 and CDR2: SGHVS and FNYEAQ.

The gene calls are TRBV18 and TRBJ1-1; D ambiguous. This CDR3 has 15 residues. Germline loops: CDR1 KGHSH, CDR2 LQKENI. V lost 3 bases to trimming and J lost 0 bases, with 11 bases between them. In DNA form, the CDR3 reads TGTGCCAGCTCACCGGAAGGGAACCTGAACACTGAAGCTTTCTTT. It encodes CASSPEGNLNTEAFF.

The V gene is TRBV7-2, the J gene TRBJ2-7; D is unresolved. This CDR3 is 15 amino acids long. Germline CDR1 SGHTA, CDR2 FQGNSA. V lost 1 base to trimming and J lost 5 bases, with 15 bases between them. The CDR3 coding sequence is TGTGCCAGCAGCTTAGAGCCTTGGCACGAAGACGAGCAGTACGTC. It translates to CASSLEPWHEDEQYV.

The J gene is TRBJ2-2, the V gene TRBV7-9; D possibly corresponds to TRBD2 (5 bases). This CDR3 comprises 16 residues. CDR1 is SEHNR, CDR2 FQNEAQ, per germline (reference sequence). Trimming stripped 4 bases from V and 1 base from J, with 13 bases between. The DNA of the CDR3 is TGTGCCAGCAGCTCTCTCTCCCGGGAGAACACCGGGGAGCTGTTTTTT. Its translation is CASSSLSRENTGELFF.

This clonotype was seen ten or more times. The chain is built from TRBV7-3 and TRBJ2-1; 10 bases map to TRBD1. The CDR3 length is 17 residues. Per germline, CDR1 SGHTA and CDR2 FQGTGA. The J segment lost 9 bases and the V segment lost 2 bases, leaving 13 bases of the junction unmatched. The CDR3 loop is CASSLRSPGQGNSEQFF. CDR3 DNA: TGTGCCAGCAGCTTACGATCTCCGGGACAGGGGAATAGTGAGCAGTTCTTC. Using reference TRBV7-3 and TRBJ2-1 for the parts outside the CDR3, the full variable domain is GAGVSQTPSNKVTEKGKYVELRCDPISGHTALYWYRQSLGQGPEFLIYFQGTGAADDSGLPNDRFFAVRPEGSVSTLKIQRTERGDSAVYLCASSLRSPGQGNSEQFFGPGTRLTVL.